Below are 12 T cell receptor beta chains sequenced from a single sample in a study of blood T cell repertoires in COVID-19. Measured with immunoSEQ multiplex PCR; TCRdb has only the in-frame clones, and not every one. Found here are about 410,000 clones, roughly 88% of them singletons; the top ten hold approximately 1.4%. Sequenced material: peripheral blood. These TCRs come from a young woman with active or convalescent COVID-19.

This sequence joins TRBV7-9 and TRBJ1-2; 7 bases fit TRBD1. Germline V gene data show CDR1 as SEHNR and CDR2 as FQNEAQ (reference sequence). CDR3 length: 14 amino acids. Trimming cost V 4 bases and J 3 bases; bases outside gene matches: 5. In nucleotides, the CDR3 is TGTGCCAGCAGCTCCGGACAGGTACACTATGGCTACACCTTC. Translating gives CASSSGQVHYGYTF.

As DNA, the CDR3 is TGTGCCAGCAGGGGCAGGGGGGTTGGTGAAGCTTTCTTT. It specifies CASRGRGVGEAFF. The rearrangement uses TRBV3-1 (or the pseudogene TRBV3-2) and TRBJ1-1, with 7 nucleotides matching TRBD1. The CDR3 loop spans 13 amino acids. CDR1 and CDR2 (germline): LGHDT, YNNKEL (reference sequence). With V trimmed by 6 bases and J by 7 bases, 8 bases remained unmatched.

J is TRBJ2-1 and V is TRBV19, with 8 positions matching TRBD2. Germline V CDR1 and CDR2: LNHDA, SQIVND (reference sequence). This CDR3 region has 14 residues. J lost 8 bases, V lost 8 bases, and 11 bases had no gene match. The CDR3 here is CASAIRAGGHEQFF. The CDR3 region has the DNA TGTGCCAGTGCAATCAGGGCGGGGGGCCATGAGCAGTTCTTC.

The J gene is TRBJ2-1, the V gene TRBV27; 10 nucleotides agree with TRBD2. The CDR3 contains 15 residues. V lost 4 bases to trimming and J lost 8 bases; unmatched junction nucleotides: 8. Germline CDR1 and CDR2: MNHEY and SMNVEV (reference sequence). CDR3 protein: CASSWQRGGLDEQFF. CDR3 bases: TGTGCCAGCAGTTGGCAGCGGGGGGGCCTCGATGAGCAGTTCTTC.

The rearrangement joins TRBV10-1 to TRBJ1-1; D gene uncertain. V lost 1 base and J 1 base, leaving 7 bases between the germline ends. The CDR3 length is 14 residues. Germline lookup yields CDR1 WNHNN and CDR2 SYGVQD (reference sequence). In DNA form, the CDR3 reads TGCGCCAGCAGTGAGTGGAGAAAGAACACTGAAGCTTTCTTT. Translating gives CASSEWRKNTEAFF.

The chain recombines TRBV5-5 with TRBJ1-2; 8 bases fit TRBD1. The trim removed 0 bases at V and 4 bases at J, leaving 8 bases unmatched. This CDR3 has 16 residues. Germline CDR1 SGHKS, CDR2 YYEKEE (reference sequence). The DNA for the CDR3 is TGTGCCAGCAGCTTGGCCGGGACAGGATCATTCTATGGCTACACCTTC. This gives the protein CASSLAGTGSFYGYTF.

V is TRBV5-5 and J is TRBJ1-5; D unresolved. Trimming took off 0 bases at V and 1 base at J, with 8 bases between the two ends. The CDR3 extends over 15 amino acids. In germline, CDR1 is SGHKS, CDR2 YYEKEE (reference sequence). Written as DNA, the CDR3 is TGTGCCAGCAGCTTGGGTACTTTGAGCAATCAGCCCCAGCATTTT. This encodes CASSLGTLSNQPQHF.

V and J are TRBV5-4 and TRBJ2-1, with 7 bases lining up with TRBD2. Germline trimming cut 4 bases from V and 4 bases from J; bases unmatched to any gene: 11. The CDR3 spans 16 residues. Germline V CDR1 and CDR2: SGHNT, YYREEE (reference sequence). CDR3 residues: CASSPGDYQGYNEQFF. In nucleotides, the CDR3 is TGTGCCAGCAGCCCCGGGGACTACCAGGGATACAATGAGCAGTTCTTC.

V usage is TRBV7-9 and J usage is TRBJ2-7; the D is unclear. V shed 5 bases and J shed 0 bases, with 11 bases lying between them. The germline V gene has CDR1 SEHNR and CDR2 FQNEAQ (reference sequence). The CDR3 spans 14 residues. Here the CDR3 DNA reads TGTGCCAGCAGCAGACCAGACACCTCCTACGAGCAGTACTTC. Protein: CASSRPDTSYEQYF. Drawing the rest from reference TRBV7-9 and TRBJ2-7, the complete variable domain is DTGVSQNPRHKITKRGQNVTFRCDPISEHNRLYWYRQTLGQGPEFLTYFQNEAQLEKSRLLSDRFSAERPKGSFSTLEIQRTEQGDSAMYLCASSRPDTSYEQYFGPGTRLTVT.

The chain uses TRBV3-1 (or the pseudogene TRBV3-2) and TRBJ1-1, with D unclear. The CDR3 covers 14 residues. Trimming left V 0 bases short and J 2 bases short, with 7 bases between. Per germline, CDR1 LGHDT and CDR2 YNNKEL (reference sequence). This CDR3 reads CASSQDQANTEAFF. The CDR3 nucleotides read TGTGCCAGCAGCCAAGACCAAGCTAACACTGAAGCTTTCTTT.

The chain is built from TRBV6-5 and TRBJ1-1; 7 bases align to TRBD1. The CDR3 consists of 14 residues. The junction had 6 bases not matched to a gene; V was cut back by 7 bases and J by 1 base. Germline CDR1 MNHEY, CDR2 SVGAGI. The CDR3 DNA is TGTGCCAGCAATACCCGGGACAGGAACACTGAAGCTTTCTTT. Its translation is CASNTRDRNTEAFF.

The chain has TRBV30 and TRBJ1-2; TRBD1 might be the D (6 bases). Trimming stripped 5 bases from V and 7 bases from J, with 11 bases between. The CDR3 contains 11 residues. The germline V gene encodes CDR1 GTSNPN and CDR2 SVGIG (reference sequence). The CDR3 DNA reads as TGTGCCTGGGAGGACAGCCTTGGCTACACCTTC. It codes for CAWEDSLGYTF.